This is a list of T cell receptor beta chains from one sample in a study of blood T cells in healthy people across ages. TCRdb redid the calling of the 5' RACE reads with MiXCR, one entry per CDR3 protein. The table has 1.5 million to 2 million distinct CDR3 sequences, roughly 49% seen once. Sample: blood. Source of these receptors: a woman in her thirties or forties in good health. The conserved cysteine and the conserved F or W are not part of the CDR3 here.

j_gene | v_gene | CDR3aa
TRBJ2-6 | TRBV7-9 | ARGDRALSSGANVLT
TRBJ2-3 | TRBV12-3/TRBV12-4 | ASSFASQRGDTQY
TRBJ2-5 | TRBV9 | ASSVGQGKETQY
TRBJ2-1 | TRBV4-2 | ASSQGTGLAGGDEQF
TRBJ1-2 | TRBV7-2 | ASSFISPLGGYGYT
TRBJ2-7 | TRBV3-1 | ASSPYSKVNSGRSDYEQY
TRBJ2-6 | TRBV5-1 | ASSSIGQGATSGANVLT
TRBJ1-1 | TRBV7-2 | ASSSVDRGRGNTEAF
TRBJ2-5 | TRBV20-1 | SAIPGTSGGETQY
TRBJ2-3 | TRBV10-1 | ASSESLGGQY
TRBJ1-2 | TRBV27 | ASNSGAGYSYT
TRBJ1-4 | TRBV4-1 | ASSQETGGGNEKLF
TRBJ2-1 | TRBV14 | ASSQVRGTSYNEQF
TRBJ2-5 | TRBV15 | ATSREKGGFVYNKQY
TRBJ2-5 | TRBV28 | ASTQQGRRARETQY
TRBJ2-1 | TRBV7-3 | AGSSLFGESYNEQF
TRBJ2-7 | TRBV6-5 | ASGRGYNEQY
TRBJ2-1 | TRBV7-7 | ASAKGTGANEQF
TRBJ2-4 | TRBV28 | ASSGQKNIQY
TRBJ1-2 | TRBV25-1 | ASSGHGSDGYT
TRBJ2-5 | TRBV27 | ATLPGQTKETQY
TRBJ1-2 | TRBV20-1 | SAGTTGGANYGYT
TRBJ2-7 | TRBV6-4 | ASSDSSYHEDSYEQY
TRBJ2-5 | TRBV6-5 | ASSYDNRAAETQY
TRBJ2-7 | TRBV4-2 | ASSPRDRGEYEQY
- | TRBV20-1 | SATRTGGTETQY
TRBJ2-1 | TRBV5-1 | ASSSTGVPYNEQF
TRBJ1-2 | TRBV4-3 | ASRPRGTAGGYT
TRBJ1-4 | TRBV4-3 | ASSAQGTGNEKLF
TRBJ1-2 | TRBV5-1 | ASTYNVAANYGYT
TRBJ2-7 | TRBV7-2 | ASSPRPGGLSYEQY
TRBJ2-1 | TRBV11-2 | ASSLGRGVDPDNEQF
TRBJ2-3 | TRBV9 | ASSVAGRTTDTQY
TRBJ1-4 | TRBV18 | ASSQSEELF
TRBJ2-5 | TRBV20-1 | SARDWKSETQY
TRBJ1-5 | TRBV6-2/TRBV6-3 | ASRLHRGEGNQPQH
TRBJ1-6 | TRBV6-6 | ASSLPWAVNSPLH
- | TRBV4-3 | ASSQAPTGWETQY
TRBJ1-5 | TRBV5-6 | ASSLNRLPNQPQH
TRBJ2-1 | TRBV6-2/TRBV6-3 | ASSYGVSGGYTYNEQF
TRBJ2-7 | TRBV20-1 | SAVDNSGGGYEQY
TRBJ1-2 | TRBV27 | ASTGDGYGYT
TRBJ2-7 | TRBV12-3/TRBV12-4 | AGSLPITLGEQY
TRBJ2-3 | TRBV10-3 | AISGLAGGPGTQY
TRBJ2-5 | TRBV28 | ASSLDTARLETQY
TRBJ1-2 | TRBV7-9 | ASSSQGLTMGYT
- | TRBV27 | ASSRSPSGTYEQY
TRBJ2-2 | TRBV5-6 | ASRKENTGELF
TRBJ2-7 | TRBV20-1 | SARSRTRTSYEQY
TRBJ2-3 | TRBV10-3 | AISESQGRRWGTDTQY
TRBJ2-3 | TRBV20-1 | SARDLDRGGTDTQY
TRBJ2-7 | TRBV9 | ASSVADINYEQY